Listed here are 6 T cell receptor beta chains from one sample, sequenced in a study of blood T cell repertoires in COVID-19. Sequencing used immunoSEQ multiplex PCR; TCRdb keeps in-frame clones, though not all of them. This sample has 200,000 to 250,000 clones; approximately 83% occur once, and the top ten carry 1.3%. The sample consisted of peripheral blood. The source of these receptors is a woman in her twenties or thirties with COVID-19, enrolled during active disease.

This clone appeared once. V gene TRBV13 combines with J gene TRBJ2-7; D is perhaps TRBD2 (7 bases). The CDR3 has 19 amino acids. CDR1 is PRHDT and CDR2 is FYEKMQ in the germline V gene (reference sequence). V shed 5 bases and J shed 3 bases, with 29 bases lying between them. DNA of the CDR3: TGTGCCAGCAGCGAACGGGGGCGTTTATGGGCGGGGGCTGACTACGAGCAGTACTTC. It yields the protein CASSERGRLWAGADYEQYF.

This chain connects TRBV15 to TRBJ2-1; a weak D match, TRBD2 (7 bases). Germline CDR1 LNHNV, CDR2 YYDKDF (reference sequence). V dropped 8 bases and J dropped 4 bases, with 15 bases sitting between them. The CDR3 is 14 amino acids. The CDR3 region is CATRKGGAYNEQFF. DNA of the CDR3: TGTGCCACCCGTAAGGGGGGGGCATACAATGAGCAGTTCTTC. Drawing the rest from reference TRBV15 and TRBJ2-1, the complete variable domain is DAMVIQNPRYQVTQFGKPVTLSCSQTLNHNVMYWYQQKSSQAPKLLFHYYDKDFNNEADTPDNFQSRRPNTSFCFLDIRSPGLGDTAMYLCATRKGGAYNEQFFGPGTRLTVL.

This clone was recorded once. This chain joins TRBV6-4 and TRBJ2-1; 7 bases align to TRBD2. V lost 2 bases, J lost 4 bases, and 8 bases stayed unmatched. The CDR3 contains 16 residues. CDR1 and CDR2 from the germline V gene are MRHNA and SNTAGT. CDR3 coding DNA: TGTGCCAGCAGTGACACTGCGGGAGAGGGGTACAATGAGCAGTTCTTC. It is translated as CASSDTAGEGYNEQFF.

The genes are TRBV27 and TRBJ1-3; D remains unclear. The V and J ends lost 2 bases and 3 bases respectively, with 8 bases between them. Germline CDR1 reads MNHEY; CDR2 reads SMNVEV (reference sequence). The CDR3 length is 14 residues. CDR3 nucleotide sequence: TGTGCCAGCAGTTTACAGCGGGGTGGAAACACCATATATTTT. Translating gives CASSLQRGGNTIYF.

The chain links TRBV5-1 to TRBJ1-2, with 8 bases aligning to TRBD1. J gave up 3 bases and V 3 bases, and 7 bases lay outside the gene matches. Germline CDR1 and CDR2: SGHRS and YFSETQ. The CDR3 length is 15 residues. CDR3 region: CASSSSGQVYYGYTF. The CDR3 DNA follows: TGCGCCAGCAGCTCCTCGGGACAGGTATACTATGGCTACACCTTC.

The chain employs TRBV28 and TRBJ2-5, with D unclear. In germline, CDR1 is MDHEN, CDR2 SYDVKM. There are 15 residues in the CDR3. Trimming stripped 2 bases from V and 5 bases from J, with 15 bases between. The CDR3 coding sequence is TGTGCCAGCAGTTTACCGTCGCGTTACGGGGAGACCCAGTACTTC. Translation: CASSLPSRYGETQYF.